The clone carrying this T cell receptor (beta chain) was picked up a small number of times. The entry originates in a study of blood T cells in healthy people across ages. A second PCR of 7 to 11 cycles used a sample-barcoded 5' primer and a J-beta primer mix. Each CDR3 protein is one row after TCRdb ran MiXCR on the 5' RACE reads. Among about 1.6 million distinct CDR3 sequences, roughly a third were seen once, and the ten largest hold roughly 10%. The germline V gene has CDR1 SGHRS and CDR2 YFSETQ. This CDR3 contains 14 residues. With 0 bases removed from V and 8 bases from J, the gap between germline ends came to 14 bases.

The rearrangement uses TRBV5-1 and TRBJ1-1; no definite D call. The sequenced sample was blood. This clonotype was sampled from a woman aged 30 to 39 in good health. The CDR3 nucleotides read TGCGCCAGCAGCTTGGACGAAAGGACCACAGAAGCTTTCTTT. It is translated as CASSLDERTTEAFF.